Each of the 24 T cell receptor beta chains below was sequenced from the same sample in a study of control samples from healthy donors and cancer patients (dated by TCRdb to the early 2020s). Receptor libraries were prepared by the immunoSEQ multiplex PCR assay. As stored in TCRdb, this immuneACCESS dataset retains in-frame rearrangements with V and J assigned. A fraction of the clones does not appear; measured against another copy, unresolved V genes explain less than half of the discrepancy, and the remainder lacks a known reason. The sample data list 60,000 to 75,000 clones, and 84% of these were observed just once. The top ten hold 25% to 30% of the sample. Source material: blood. The origin of the receptors is a man aged 50-59 years in good health.

This clone was seen at least ten times. The chain carries TRBV25-1 and TRBJ1-4, with 9 bases lining up with TRBD1. This CDR3 is built from 15 residues. Germline V gene lookup returns CDR1 MGHDK and CDR2 SYGVNS. V lost 1 base and J lost 8; bases outside the gene matches: 5. The CDR3 DNA is TGTGCCAGCAGTGAATTACAGGGGGCGGGGGAAAAACTGTTTTTT. Protein sequence: CASSELQGAGEKLFF.

This sequence joins TRBV6-2 or TRBV6-3 and TRBJ2-2; D remains unclear. The CDR3 has 14 residues. CDR1 MNHEY and CDR2 SVGEGT come from the germline V gene. Trimming took off 4 bases at V and 7 bases at J, with 13 bases between the two ends. Written as DNA, the CDR3 is TGTGCCAGCAGTTCAACCCCGACTCTCGGGGAGCTGTTTTTT. This codes for CASSSTPTLGELFF.

The chain is built from TRBV7-2 and TRBJ2-1; D may be TRBD1 (6 bases). CDR1 SGHTA and CDR2 FQGNSA come from the germline V gene. The CDR3 runs 16 residues. With 5 bases removed from V and 0 bases from J, the gap between germline ends came to 14 bases. The DNA of the CDR3 is TGTGCCAGCAGCCCCTTTCCCAGGGGCTCCTACAATGAGCAGTTCTTC. Translation: CASSPFPRGSYNEQFF.

V is TRBV30 and J is TRBJ1-1; possible D gene TRBD1, 6 bases. In germline, CDR1 is GTSNPN, CDR2 SVGIG (reference sequence). There are 12 residues in the CDR3. Trimming stripped 4 bases from V and 2 bases from J, with 8 bases between. The DNA of the CDR3 is TGTGCCTGGACAGGGGTTAACACTGAAGCTTTCTTT. This gives the protein CAWTGVNTEAFF.

The rearrangement links TRBV7-2 to TRBJ1-3; 7 bases fit TRBD1. This CDR3 is built from 17 residues. Germline trimming cut 4 bases from V and 0 bases from J; bases unmatched to any gene: 9. Germline loops: CDR1 SGHTA, CDR2 FQGNSA. CDR3 in DNA: TGTGCCAGCAGCTCGAGTCTGGGACAGAGCTCTGGAAACACCATATATTTT. Amino acid sequence: CASSSSLGQSSGNTIYF.

This clone was picked up a small number of times. The chain has TRBV12-3 or TRBV12-4 and TRBJ1-2, with D possibly matching TRBD1 (6 bases). Trimming took off 1 base at V and 7 bases at J, with 10 bases between the two ends. The CDR3 covers 13 residues. The CDR3 DNA follows: TGTGCCAGCAGTTTAGAACAGGGCCTTGGCTACACCTTC. It yields the protein CASSLEQGLGYTF.

The chain combines TRBV7-2 with TRBJ1-4; D might be TRBD1 (5 bases). The V gene's germline CDR1 is SGHTA and CDR2 FQGNSA. Trimming removed 2 bases from V and 0 bases from J, with 19 bases in between. The CDR3 sequence is 19 residues long. This CDR3 reads CASSLPGTLQRATNEKLFF. The CDR3 DNA is TGTGCCAGCAGCTTACCAGGGACTCTCCAAAGGGCAACTAATGAAAAACTGTTTTTT.

This chain connects TRBV5-5 to TRBJ1-4; D gene uncertain. Germline V CDR1 and CDR2: SGHKS, YYEKEE (reference sequence). The CDR3 totals 15 residues. Trimming removed 2 bases from V and 0 bases from J, with 8 bases in between. Here the CDR3 reads CASSFTGTTNEKLFF. The CDR3 DNA sequence: TGTGCCAGCAGCTTTACCGGCACAACTAATGAAAAACTGTTTTTT.

The rearrangement links TRBV6-5 to TRBJ2-1, with 7 bases identical to TRBD2. The CDR3 runs to 14 residues. Trimming at V came to 7 bases and at J to 0 bases, leaving 3 bases not matched to a gene. CDR1 is MNHEY, CDR2 SVGAGI, per germline. CDR3 DNA sequence: TGTGCCAGCAATAGCGGGCGCTCCTACAATGAGCAGTTCTTC. This encodes CASNSGRSYNEQFF.

The gene calls are TRBV7-3 and TRBJ2-1, with no clear D. V shed 1 base and J shed 3 bases, with 7 bases lying between them. Per germline, CDR1 SGHTA and CDR2 FQGTGA. This CDR3 is 14 amino acids long. The CDR3 bases are TGTGCCAGCAGCTTAAAGGCCAGCTACAATGAGCAGTTCTTC. Protein: CASSLKASYNEQFF.

This clone was seen only a few times. The rearrangement uses TRBV28 and TRBJ1-3, with 7 nucleotides matching TRBD1. V lost 5 bases and J lost 2; bases outside the gene matches: 3. Germline CDR1 MDHEN, CDR2 SYDVKM. This CDR3 is 14 amino acids long. The CDR3 DNA reads TGTGCCAGCAGTCCCGGACAGGCTGGAAACACCATATATTTT. Amino acids: CASSPGQAGNTIYF.

V usage is TRBV6-5 and J usage is TRBJ1-6; possibly TRBD1 for D (6 bases). The CDR3 sequence is 15 residues long. Germline-derived CDR1 and CDR2 are MNHEY and SVGAGI. V lost 10 bases and J 9 bases, leaving 22 bases between the germline ends. The CDR3 coding sequence is TGTGCCATTTCCAATTGGAGACAGGAAGGTTCACCCCTCCACTTT. As protein: CAISNWRQEGSPLHF.

The CDR3 loop is CASSLEWGREQFF. In DNA form, the CDR3 reads TGTGCCAGCAGCTTAGAGTGGGGGCGGGAGCAGTTCTTC. V and J are TRBV7-2 and TRBJ2-1; D is possibly TRBD1 (6 bases). Germline V gene data show CDR1 as SGHTA and CDR2 as FQGNSA. The V gene lost 1 base and the J gene lost 10 bases, with 11 bases spanning the gap. The CDR3 contains 13 residues.

The chain uses TRBV11-3 and TRBJ2-1; TRBD1 matches 8 bases. J was trimmed by 3 bases and V by 5 bases; bases with no gene match: 9. Germline V lookup: CDR1 SGHNT, CDR2 YENEEA. This CDR3 spans 16 amino acids. CDR3 sequence (DNA): TGTGCCAGCAGCACAAACGGACAGGGCGTCTACAATGAGCAGTTCTTC. As protein: CASSTNGQGVYNEQFF.

This chain links TRBV7-3 with TRBJ2-5; TRBD1 might be the D (6 bases). Germline CDR1 reads SGHTA; CDR2 reads FQGTGA. V lost 5 bases and J 4 bases, leaving 14 bases between the germline ends. The CDR3 is made up of 14 amino acids. The CDR3 is CASSPQGWVETQYF. In DNA, the CDR3 is TGTGCCAGCAGCCCCCAGGGGTGGGTAGAGACCCAGTACTTC.

The chain links TRBV2 to TRBJ1-6; no definite D call. V was shortened by 6 bases and J by 9 bases, with 9 bases between the two germline ends. Germline lookup yields CDR1 SNHLY and CDR2 FYNNEI. The CDR3 is made up of 12 amino acids. The CDR3 DNA reads as TGTGCCAGCAGGCTCGGTAGTTCACCCCTCCACTTT. Its translation is CASRLGSSPLHF.

The chain has TRBV9 and TRBJ1-3; tentative D call: TRBD1 (5 bases). Germline values: CDR1 SGDLS, CDR2 YYNGEE. Trimming cost V 0 bases and J 0 bases, with 7 bases left between them. This CDR3 is 15 amino acids long. The DNA of the CDR3 is TGTGCCAGCAGCGTAGGACAGAGCTCTGGAAACACCATATATTTT. Translated, it gives CASSVGQSSGNTIYF. The full variable domain, its missing parts supplied by reference TRBV9 and TRBJ1-3, is DSGVTQTPKHLITATGQRVTLRCSPRSGDLSVYWYQQSLDQGLQFLIQYYNGEERAKGNILERFSAQQFPDLHSELNLSSLELGDSALYFCASSVGQSSGNTIYFGEGSWLTVV.

CDR3 protein: CAWSRTVNNEKLFF. The CDR3 nucleotides read TGTGCCTGGAGCAGGACAGTCAATAATGAAAAACTGTTTTTT. The genes are TRBV30 and TRBJ1-4; tentative D call: TRBD1 (6 bases). This CDR3 comprises 14 residues. Deletions cut 3 bases from V and 4 bases from J, with 12 bases between. Germline CDR1 is GTSNPN and CDR2 is SVGIG (reference sequence).

This chain uses TRBV20-1 with TRBJ1-6; D not resolved. The V gene's germline CDR1 is DFQATT and CDR2 SNEGSKA (reference sequence). CDR3 length: 10 amino acids. The V end was cut by 5 bases, the J end by 13 bases, with 9 bases between. The CDR3 bases are TGCAGTGCTCCACCGCCCCCCCTCCACTTT. Encoded protein: CSAPPPPLHF.

This clone was recorded a few times. The chain couples TRBV6-2 or TRBV6-3 to TRBJ2-1; D gene unclear. V lost 5 bases to trimming and J lost 1 base, with 9 bases between them. The CDR3 totals 14 residues. CDR1 and CDR2 (germline): MNHEY, SVGEGT. The CDR3 DNA reads as TGTGCCAGCAGTCAATCAGATTCCTACAATGAGCAGTTCTTC. Protein: CASSQSDSYNEQFF.

The chain combines TRBV19 with TRBJ2-7; D tentatively reads TRBD1 or TRBD2 (5 bases each). Trimming removed 6 bases from V and 3 bases from J, with 15 bases in between. This CDR3 contains 14 residues. Germline V CDR1 and CDR2: LNHDA, SQIVND (reference sequence). CDR3 DNA sequence: TGTGCCAGTAGCGCCGGCAGGGACGACTACGAGCAGTACTTC. It yields the protein CASSAGRDDYEQYF.

V and J are TRBV2 and TRBJ2-7; 7 bases line up with TRBD1. Germline loops: CDR1 SNHLY, CDR2 FYNNEI. The junction had 7 bases not matched to a gene; V was cut back by 11 bases and J by 0 bases. This CDR3 spans 13 amino acids. CDR3 protein: CAGRDRVSYEQYF. The DNA for the CDR3 is TGTGCCGGAAGGGACAGAGTCTCCTACGAGCAGTACTTC.

The chain is built from TRBV30 and TRBJ2-7; 7 bases align to TRBD2. With V trimmed by 3 bases and J by 9 bases, 8 bases remained unmatched. The CDR3 runs to 12 residues. Germline V gives CDR1 GTSNPN, CDR2 SVGIG (reference sequence). CDR3: CAWSYSSGGQYF. CDR3 in DNA: TGTGCCTGGAGCTATAGCTCGGGAGGGCAGTACTTC.

J is TRBJ1-2 and V is TRBV27; unclear D gene. The V end was cut by 5 bases, the J end by 3 bases, with 4 bases between. There are 11 residues in the CDR3. The V gene's germline CDR1 is MNHEY and CDR2 SMNVEV (reference sequence). CDR3 bases: TGTGCCAGCAGTGATCACTATGGCTACACCTTC. Translating gives CASSDHYGYTF.